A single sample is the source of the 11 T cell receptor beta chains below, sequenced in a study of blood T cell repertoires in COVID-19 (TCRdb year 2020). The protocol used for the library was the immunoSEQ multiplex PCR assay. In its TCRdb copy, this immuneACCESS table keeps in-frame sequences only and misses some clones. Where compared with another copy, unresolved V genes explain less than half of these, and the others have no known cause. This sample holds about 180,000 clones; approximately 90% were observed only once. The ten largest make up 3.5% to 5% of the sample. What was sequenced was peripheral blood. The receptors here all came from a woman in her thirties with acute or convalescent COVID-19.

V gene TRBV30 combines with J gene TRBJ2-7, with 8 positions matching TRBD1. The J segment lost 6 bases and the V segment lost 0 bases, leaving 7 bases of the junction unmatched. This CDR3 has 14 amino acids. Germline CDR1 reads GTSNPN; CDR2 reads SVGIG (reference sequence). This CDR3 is CAWSVNRGIGEQYF. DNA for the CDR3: TGTGCCTGGAGTGTTAACAGGGGGATTGGCGAGCAGTACTTC.

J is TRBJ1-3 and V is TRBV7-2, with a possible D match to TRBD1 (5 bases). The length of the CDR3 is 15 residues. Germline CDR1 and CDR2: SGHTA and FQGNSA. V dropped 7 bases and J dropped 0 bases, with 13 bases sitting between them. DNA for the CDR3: TGTGCCAGCAAGCCTAGACAGAACTCTGGAAACACCATATATTTT. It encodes CASKPRQNSGNTIYF.

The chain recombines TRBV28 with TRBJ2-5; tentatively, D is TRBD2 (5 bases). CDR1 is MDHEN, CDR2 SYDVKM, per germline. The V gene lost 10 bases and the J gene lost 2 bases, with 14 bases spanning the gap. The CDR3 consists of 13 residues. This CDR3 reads CATGTALQETQYF. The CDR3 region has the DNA TGTGCCACGGGAACAGCCCTTCAAGAGACCCAGTACTTC.

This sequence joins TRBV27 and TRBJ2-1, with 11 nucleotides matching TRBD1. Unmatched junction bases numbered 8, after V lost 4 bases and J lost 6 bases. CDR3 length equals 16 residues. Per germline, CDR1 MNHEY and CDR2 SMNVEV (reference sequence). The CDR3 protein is CASSSFGTGGFNEQFF. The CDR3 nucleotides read TGTGCCAGCAGTTCTTTTGGGACAGGGGGATTCAATGAGCAGTTCTTC.

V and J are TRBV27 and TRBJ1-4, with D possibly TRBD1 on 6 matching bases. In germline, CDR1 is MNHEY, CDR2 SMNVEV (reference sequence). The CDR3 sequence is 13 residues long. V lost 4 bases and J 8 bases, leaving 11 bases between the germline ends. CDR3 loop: CASSYRRGEKLFF. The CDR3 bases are TGTGCCAGCAGTTACCGCAGGGGCGAAAAACTGTTTTTT.

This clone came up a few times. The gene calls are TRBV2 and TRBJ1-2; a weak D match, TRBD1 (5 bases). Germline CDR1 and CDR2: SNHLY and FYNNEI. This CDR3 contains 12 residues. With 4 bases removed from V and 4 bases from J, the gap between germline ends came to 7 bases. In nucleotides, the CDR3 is TGTGCCAGCAGTGGGGGCTTCTATGGCTACACCTTC. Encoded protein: CASSGGFYGYTF.

The CDR3 DNA sequence: TGTGCCAGCAGTCGGACTAGCGGGAGTGGGGAGACCCAGTACTTC. This sequence encodes CASSRTSGSGETQYF. This chain joins TRBV6-6 and TRBJ2-5; 13 bases are shared with TRBD2. Germline V gene data show CDR1 as MNHNY and CDR2 as SVGAGI (reference sequence). The junction had 5 bases not matched to a gene; V was cut back by 5 bases and J by 5 bases. The CDR3 is 15 amino acids.

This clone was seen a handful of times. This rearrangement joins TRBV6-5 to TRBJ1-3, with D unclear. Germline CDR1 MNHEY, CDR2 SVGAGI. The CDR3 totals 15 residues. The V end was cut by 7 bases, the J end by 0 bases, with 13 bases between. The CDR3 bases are TGTGCCAGCACGTTTTTTAGTAGCTCTGGAAACACCATATATTTT. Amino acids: CASTFFSSSGNTIYF.

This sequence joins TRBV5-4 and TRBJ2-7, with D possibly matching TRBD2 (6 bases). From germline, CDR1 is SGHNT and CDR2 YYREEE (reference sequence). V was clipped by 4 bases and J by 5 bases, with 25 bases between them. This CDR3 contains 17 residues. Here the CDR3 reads CASSLYSTGRGWHEQYF. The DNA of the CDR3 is TGTGCCAGCAGCCTATACAGTACGGGGCGGGGTTGGCACGAGCAGTACTTC.

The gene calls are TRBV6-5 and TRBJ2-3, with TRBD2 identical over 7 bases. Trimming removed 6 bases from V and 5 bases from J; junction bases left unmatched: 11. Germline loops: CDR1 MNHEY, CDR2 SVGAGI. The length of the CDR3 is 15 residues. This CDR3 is CASSFQRDRIDTQYF. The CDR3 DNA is TGTGCCAGCAGCTTTCAGCGGGATAGGATAGATACGCAGTATTTT.

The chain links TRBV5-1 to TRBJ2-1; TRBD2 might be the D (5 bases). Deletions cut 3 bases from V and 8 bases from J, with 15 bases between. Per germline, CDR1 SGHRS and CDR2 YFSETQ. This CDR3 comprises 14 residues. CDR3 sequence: CASSSGGPGDEQFF. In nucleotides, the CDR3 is TGCGCCAGCAGCTCTGGAGGCCCGGGCGATGAGCAGTTCTTC.